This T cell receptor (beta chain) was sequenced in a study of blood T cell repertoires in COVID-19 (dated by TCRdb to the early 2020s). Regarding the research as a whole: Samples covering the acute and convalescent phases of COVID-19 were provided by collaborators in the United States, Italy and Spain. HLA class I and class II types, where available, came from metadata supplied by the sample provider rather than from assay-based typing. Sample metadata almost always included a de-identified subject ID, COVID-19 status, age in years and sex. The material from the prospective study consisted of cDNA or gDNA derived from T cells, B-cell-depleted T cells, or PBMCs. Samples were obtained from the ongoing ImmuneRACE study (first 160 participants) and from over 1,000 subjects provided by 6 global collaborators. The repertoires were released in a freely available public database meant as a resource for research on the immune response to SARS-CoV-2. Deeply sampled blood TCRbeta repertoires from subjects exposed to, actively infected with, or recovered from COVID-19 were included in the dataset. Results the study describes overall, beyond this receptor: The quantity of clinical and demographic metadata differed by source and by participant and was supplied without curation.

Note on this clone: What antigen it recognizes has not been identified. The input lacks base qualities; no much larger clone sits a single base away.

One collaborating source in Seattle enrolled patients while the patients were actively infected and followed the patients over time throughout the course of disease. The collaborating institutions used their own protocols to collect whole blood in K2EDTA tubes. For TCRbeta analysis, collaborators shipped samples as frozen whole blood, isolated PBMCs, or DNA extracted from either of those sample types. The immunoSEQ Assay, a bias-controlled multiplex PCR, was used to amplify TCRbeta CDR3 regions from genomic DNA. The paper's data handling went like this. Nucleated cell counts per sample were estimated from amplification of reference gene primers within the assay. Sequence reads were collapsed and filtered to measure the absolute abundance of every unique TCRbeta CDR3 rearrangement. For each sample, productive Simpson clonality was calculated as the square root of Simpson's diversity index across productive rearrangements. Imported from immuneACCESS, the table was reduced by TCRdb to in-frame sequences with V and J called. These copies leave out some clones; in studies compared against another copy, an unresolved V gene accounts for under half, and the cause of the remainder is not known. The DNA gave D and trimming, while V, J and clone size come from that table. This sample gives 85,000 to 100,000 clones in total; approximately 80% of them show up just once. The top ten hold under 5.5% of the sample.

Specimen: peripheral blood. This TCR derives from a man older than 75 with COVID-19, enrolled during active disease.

At the DNA level, the sequence is TGTGCCAGCACCTACCCCAGGGGGCGCCCGGGCACAGATACGCAGTATTTT. It translates to CASTYPRGRPGTDTQYF. The rearrangement joined TRBV2 to TRBJ2-3, and 8 junctional nucleotides match TRBD1. The cysteine opens and the phenylalanine closes a CDR3 of 17 amino acids. Of all the DNA, just the CDR3 is kept, 51 bases in frame from base 1. Trimming leaves V shorter by 7 bases and J shorter by 1 base, with the junction holding 13 bases beyond the gene matches. From a lookup of the germline V gene, CDR1 and CDR2 are SNHLY and FYNNEI. Outside the CDR3, residues come from the reference TRBV2 and TRBJ2-3 proteins, so the full variable domain is: EPEVTQTPSHQVTQMGQEVILRCVPISNHLYFYWYRQILGQKVEFLVSFYNNEISEKSEIFDDQFSVERPDGSNFTLKIRSTKLEDSAMYFCASTYPRGRPGTDTQYFGPGTRLTVL.